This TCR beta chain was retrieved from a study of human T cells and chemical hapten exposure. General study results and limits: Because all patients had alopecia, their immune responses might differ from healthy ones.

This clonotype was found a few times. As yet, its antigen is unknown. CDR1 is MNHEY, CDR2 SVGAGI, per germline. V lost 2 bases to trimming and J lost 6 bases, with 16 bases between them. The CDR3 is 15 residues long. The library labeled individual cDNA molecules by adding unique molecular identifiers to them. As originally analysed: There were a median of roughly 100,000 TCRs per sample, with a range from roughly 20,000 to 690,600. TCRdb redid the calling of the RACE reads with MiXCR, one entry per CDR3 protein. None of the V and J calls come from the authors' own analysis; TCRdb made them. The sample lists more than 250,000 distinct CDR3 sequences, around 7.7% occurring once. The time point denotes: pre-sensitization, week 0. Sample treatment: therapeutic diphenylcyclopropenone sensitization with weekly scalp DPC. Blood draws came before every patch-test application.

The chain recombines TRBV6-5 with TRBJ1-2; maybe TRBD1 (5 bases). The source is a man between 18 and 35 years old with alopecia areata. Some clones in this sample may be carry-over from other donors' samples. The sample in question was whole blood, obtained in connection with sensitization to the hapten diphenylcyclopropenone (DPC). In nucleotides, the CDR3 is TGTGCCAGCAGTTACGGTCCGGTGGGGGTGAATGGCTACACCTTC. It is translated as CASSYGPVGVNGYTF.